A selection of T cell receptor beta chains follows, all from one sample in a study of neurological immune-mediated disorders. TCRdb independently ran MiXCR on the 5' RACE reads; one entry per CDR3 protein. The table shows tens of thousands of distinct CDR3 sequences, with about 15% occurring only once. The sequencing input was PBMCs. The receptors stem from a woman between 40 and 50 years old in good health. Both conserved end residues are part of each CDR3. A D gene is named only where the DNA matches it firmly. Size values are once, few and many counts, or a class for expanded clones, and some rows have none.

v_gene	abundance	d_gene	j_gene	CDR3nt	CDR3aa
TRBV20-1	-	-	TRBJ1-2	TGCAGTGCTATTATCGGGGAACAAGCTAACTATGGCTACACCTTC	CSAIIGEQANYGYTF
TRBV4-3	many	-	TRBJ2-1	TGCGCCAGCAGCCCCCGGGACACCTACAATGAGCAGTTCTTC	CASSPRDTYNEQFF
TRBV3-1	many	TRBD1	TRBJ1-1	TGTGCCAGCAGCCAAATAGACAGGGGAACTGAAGCTTTCTTT	CASSQIDRGTEAFF
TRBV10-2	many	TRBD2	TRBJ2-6	TGCGCCAGCAGGGGGGGGGGACTCCTCTCTGGGGCCAACGTCCTGACTTTC	CASRGGGLLSGANVLTF
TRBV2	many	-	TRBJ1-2	TGTGCCAGCCAGGCGGGGGCCATCCTATATGGCTACACCTTC	CASQAGAILYGYTF
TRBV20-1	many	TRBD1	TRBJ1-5	TGCAGTGCTAGTCCGTCGGGACAGCCGGGGCAGCCCCAGCATTTT	CSASPSGQPGQPQHF
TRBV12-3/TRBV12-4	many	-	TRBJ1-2	TGTGCCAGCAGTGGACCCAGGTCTCGCCTTGGCTACACCTTC	CASSGPRSRLGYTF
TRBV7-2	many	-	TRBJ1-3	TGTGCCAGCAGCTTTCCTAGGGTCTCTGGAAACACCATATATTTT	CASSFPRVSGNTIYF
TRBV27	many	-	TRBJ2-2	TGTGCCAGTCAAAGAGGGCTAGCTGGCACCGGGGAGCTGTTTTTT	CASQRGLAGTGELFF
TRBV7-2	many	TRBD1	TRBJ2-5	TGTGCCAGCAGCCCGAGACAGGGAAGGATACAGCCCCAATACTTC	CASSPRQGRIQPQYF
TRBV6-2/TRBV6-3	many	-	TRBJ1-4	TGTGCCAGCAGTCACCCGCCGGTTCTGGATGAAAAACTGTTTTTT	CASSHPPVLDEKLFF
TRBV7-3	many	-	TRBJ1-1	TGTGCCAGCAGCTTCCCCATCTGGGGCACTGAAGCTTTCTTT	CASSFPIWGTEAFF
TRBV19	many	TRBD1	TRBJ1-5	TGTGCCAGTAGTTACGACAGGGTGGGTCAGCCCCAGCATTTT	CASSYDRVGQPQHF
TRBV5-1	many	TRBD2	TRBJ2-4	TGCGCCAGCAGCTCCACCACCGGGACTAGCAGTGGGGCCAAAAACATTCAGTACTTC	CASSSTTGTSSGAKNIQYF
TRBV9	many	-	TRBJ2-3	TGTGCCAGCAGCGTAGGGGTTAACAGGTACACAGATACGCAGTATTTT	CASSVGVNRYTDTQYF
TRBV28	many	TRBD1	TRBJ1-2	TGTGCCAGCAGGGGACAGTCCAGGTTAAACTATGGCTACACCTTC	CASRGQSRLNYGYTF
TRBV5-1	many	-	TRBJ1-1	TGCGCCAGCAGCTTGGATTGGACATCGAACACTGAAGCTTTCTTT	CASSLDWTSNTEAFF
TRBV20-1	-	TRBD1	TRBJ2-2	TGCAGTGCCCCCACAGGGGGCATTAGCGGGGAGCTGTTTTTT	CSAPTGGISGELFF
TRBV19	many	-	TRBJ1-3	TGTGCCAGTAGTATTGGGGCAGTCTCTGGAAACACCATATATTTT	CASSIGAVSGNTIYF
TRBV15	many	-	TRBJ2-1	TGTGCCACCAGCGGTACTAGCCCCTATCCCAATGAGCAGTTCTTC	CATSGTSPYPNEQFF
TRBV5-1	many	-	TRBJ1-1	TGCGCCAGCAGGCCGGGTTTTGATACTGAAGCTTTCTTT	CASRPGFDTEAFF
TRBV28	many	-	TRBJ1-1	TGTGCCATACTTGAGAAGAACACTGAAGCTTTCTTT	CAILEKNTEAFF
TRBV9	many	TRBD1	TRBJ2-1	TGTGCCAGCAGCGTAACAGGGGTGCCAAACAATGAGCAGTTCTTC	CASSVTGVPNNEQFF
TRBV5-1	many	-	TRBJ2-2	TGCGCCAGCAGCTCCGTAGGGGGATCGAACACCGGGGAGCTGTTTTTT	CASSSVGGSNTGELFF
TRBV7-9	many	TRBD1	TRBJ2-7	TGTGCCAGCAGCCTCGACAGGGGGTCCTACGAGCAGTACTTC	CASSLDRGSYEQYF
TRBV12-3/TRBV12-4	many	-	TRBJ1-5	TGTGCCAGCAGCCCTAGGGGTTATAGCAATCAGCCCCAGCATTTT	CASSPRGYSNQPQHF
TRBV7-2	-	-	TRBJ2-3	TGTGCCAGAAGCTCTGCTTTAACTGCGGATACGCAGTATTTT	CARSSALTADTQYF
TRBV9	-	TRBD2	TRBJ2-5	TGTGCCAGCAGCGCCCGACTAGCGGGGGGGTCAGAGACCCAGTACTTC	CASSARLAGGSETQYF
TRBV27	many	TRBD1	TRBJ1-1	TGTGCCAGCAGACTAACCAGGGGGGACACTGAAGCTTTCTTT	CASRLTRGDTEAFF
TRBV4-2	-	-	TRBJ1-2	TGTGCCAGCAGCTTGGACACATTCTACTATGGCTACACCTTC	CASSLDTFYYGYTF
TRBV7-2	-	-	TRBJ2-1	TGTGCCAGCAGCATAGCTCCCCGCTCGCCCAGACGCAATGAGCAGTTCTTC	CASSIAPRSPRRNEQFF
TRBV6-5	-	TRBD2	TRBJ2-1	TGTGCCAGCAGCCGAAGCGGGGGGAATGAGCAGTTCTTC	CASSRSGGNEQFF
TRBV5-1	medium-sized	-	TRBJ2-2	TGCGCCAGCAGCCACAATGATGAGAACACCGGGGAGCTGTTTTTT	CASSHNDENTGELFF
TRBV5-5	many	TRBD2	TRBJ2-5	TGTGCCAGCAGCTTGGGGTGGGGGGGAGAAGGAGAGACCCAGTACTTC	CASSLGWGGEGETQYF
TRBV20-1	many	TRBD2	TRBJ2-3	TGCAGTGCGTCGGGACTAGCGGTCACAGATACGCAGTATTTT	CSASGLAVTDTQYF
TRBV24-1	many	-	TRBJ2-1	TGTGCCACCAGTGATTCGGGTTGGGATGGAGACCACAATGAGCAGTTCTTC	CATSDSGWDGDHNEQFF
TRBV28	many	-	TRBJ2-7	TGTGCCAGCAGTTTAGCCCGGGGCCTGGGGGAGCAGTACTTC	CASSLARGLGEQYF
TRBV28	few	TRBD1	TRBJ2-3	TGTGCCAGCAGCCCACCCGGGACAGGGGTCGGGGCCCCTAGTACGCAGTATTTT	CASSPPGTGVGAPSTQYF
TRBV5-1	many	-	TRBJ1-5	TGCGCCAGCAGCTTAGACGGAGGAGGCAATCAGCCCCAGCATTTT	CASSLDGGGNQPQHF
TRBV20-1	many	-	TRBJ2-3	TGCAGTGCTAGAAGTGCGGGGCGGGGCGACACAGATACGCAGTATTTT	CSARSAGRGDTDTQYF
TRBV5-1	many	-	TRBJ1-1	TGCGCCAGCAGCTTGGAACCGGGGATGAACACTGAAGCTTTCTTT	CASSLEPGMNTEAFF
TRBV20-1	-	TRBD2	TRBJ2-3	TGCAGTGCTACCCGCTCAGTGTCTAGCGGGGTGGCAGATACGCAGTATTTT	CSATRSVSSGVADTQYF
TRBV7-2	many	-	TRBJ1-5	TGTGCCAGCAGCTTAAGGGTCGGTGGGCCCCAGCATTTT	CASSLRVGGPQHF
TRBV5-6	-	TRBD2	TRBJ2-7	TGTGCCAGCAGCTTACCCCTAGCGGGGGGTTCCTACGAGCAGTACTTC	CASSLPLAGGSYEQYF
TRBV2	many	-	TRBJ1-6	TGTGCCAGCAGTGATCGGGCAGGGCGGAATTCACCCCTCCACTTT	CASSDRAGRNSPLHF
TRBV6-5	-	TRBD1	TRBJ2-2	TGTGCCAGCAGCCGTAATCCGGGACAGGGAATCGGGGAGCTGTTTTTT	CASSRNPGQGIGELFF
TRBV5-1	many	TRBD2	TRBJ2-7	TGCGCCAGCAGCATATCCGGGACTAGCGGGAGTGTAGTCTACGAGCAGTACTTC	CASSISGTSGSVVYEQYF
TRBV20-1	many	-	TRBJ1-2	TGCAGTGCTACCGACGGTCCTTCTTATGGCTACACCTTC	CSATDGPSYGYTF
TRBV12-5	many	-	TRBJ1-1	TGTGCTAGTGGTTTGACCTCAAACACTGAAGCTTTCTTT	CASGLTSNTEAFF
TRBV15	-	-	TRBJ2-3	TGTGCCACCAGCAGAGAAGCGGGCCTCACAGATACGCAGTATTTT	CATSREAGLTDTQYF
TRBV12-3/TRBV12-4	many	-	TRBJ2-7	TGTGCCAGCAGTTCCCGGGACCTCTACGAGCAGTACTTC	CASSSRDLYEQYF
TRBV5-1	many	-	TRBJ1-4	TGCGCCAGCAGCGTGGGGACGGTTAATGAAAAACTGTTTTTT	CASSVGTVNEKLFF
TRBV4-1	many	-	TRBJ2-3	TGCGCCAGCAGCCCCAGGACAGCCACAGATACGCAGTATTTT	CASSPRTATDTQYF
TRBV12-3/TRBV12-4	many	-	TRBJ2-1	TGTGCCAGCAGTTTGGGTATTTCCGATGAGCAGTTCTTC	CASSLGISDEQFF